Listed below are T cell receptor beta chains from one sample, sequenced in a study of blood T cell repertoires in COVID-19. Sequencing used immunoSEQ multiplex PCR; TCRdb keeps in-frame clones, though not all of them. Here the sample spans 150,000 to 200,000 clones, around 76% being singletons. The source material was PBMCs or T cells enriched from blood (not recorded which). The receptors were gathered from a woman aged 50 to 60 with acute COVID-19. CDR3s include the opening cysteine and the closing phenylalanine or tryptophan. D genes are given only for firm matches. The size of a clone is reported for some rows only, either as once, few or many, or as a class for expanded clones.

d_call j_call v_call clone_size cdr3_nt cdr3_aa
TRBD1 TRBJ1-1 TRBV5-6 once TGTGCCAGCAGCTTTAGGAGGGGGCTTGACACTGAAGCTTTCTTT CASSFRRGLDTEAFF
. TRBJ1-1 TRBV5-1 once TGCGCCAGCAGCACGTCGCCGGGGAACACTGAAGCTTTCTTT CASSTSPGNTEAFF
TRBD1 TRBJ1-2 TRBV19 . TGTGCCAGTATCAGGGGGCAGGGCTCGTCTGGCTACACCTTC CASIRGQGSSGYTF
TRBD1 TRBJ1-2 TRBV9 once TGTGCCAGCAGCGTAGGGGACAGCTATGGCTACACCTTC CASSVGDSYGYTF
TRBD1 TRBJ1-5 TRBV5-5 few TGTGCCAGCAGCCCCGGGACAGGGGGCGGTCAGCCCCAGCATTTT CASSPGTGGGQPQHF
. TRBJ2-1 TRBV24-1 . TGTGCCACCAGTGACGTTCTCTCCTACAATGAGCAGTTCTTC CATSDVLSYNEQFF
. TRBJ1-3 TRBV10-3 . TGTGCCATCAGTGATTTGGCTTACTCTGGAAACACCATATATTTT CAISDLAYSGNTIYF
. TRBJ1-2 TRBV7-2 . TGTGCCAGCAGCTTAGTTCACACCGCGGGTGACTACACCTTC CASSLVHTAGDYTF
TRBD1 TRBJ1-3 TRBV19 . TGTGCCAGTAGCCGCACAGGGGATGGAAACACCATATATTTT CASSRTGDGNTIYF
TRBD1 TRBJ2-5 TRBV29-1 . TGCAGCGTTGAGACAGGGAATACGAATCAAGAGACCCAGTACTTC CSVETGNTNQETQYF
. TRBJ2-1 TRBV21-1 . TGTGCCAGCAGCTCGGGTGAGCAGTTCTTC CASSSGEQFF
. TRBJ1-5 TRBV5-4 few TGTGCCAGCAGCTTGGCAGGTATCAATCAGCCCCAGCATTTT CASSLAGINQPQHF
TRBD1 TRBJ1-1 TRBV12-3/TRBV12-4 . TGTGCCAGCAGATGGACAGGGAAGACTGAAGCTTTCTTT CASRWTGKTEAFF
TRBD1 TRBJ2-5 TRBV9 few TGTGCCAGCAGCGTAGCTTACGGGACAGCTCGTAAAGAGACCCAGTACTTC CASSVAYGTARKETQYF
TRBD2 TRBJ2-5 TRBV19 . TGTGCCACCTCTCCCCTGGCTAGCGGGCGAACGGGGCAAGAGACCCAGTACTTC CATSPLASGRTGQETQYF
. TRBJ1-2 TRBV29-1 . TGCAGCGCAGGGGATAACTATGGCTACACCTTC CSAGDNYGYTF
TRBD1 TRBJ1-5 TRBV4-1 . TGCGCCAGCAGCCAAGGGGGCCAGGGGGCATACCAGCCCCAGCATTTT CASSQGGQGAYQPQHF
TRBD2 TRBJ2-5 TRBV28 few TGTGCCAGCAGGCTAGCGGGTTCGTCGGGGACCCAGTACTTC CASRLAGSSGTQYF
. TRBJ1-2 TRBV13 . TGTGCCAGCAGCAAAGGGGAATTTAACTATGGCTACACCTTC CASSKGEFNYGYTF
TRBD1 TRBJ2-2 TRBV19 many TGTGCCAGTAGTATAACAGGGGCCGGGGAGCTGTTTTTT CASSITGAGELFF
. TRBJ1-1 TRBV6-5 . TGTGCCAGCAGTTACCCGACCGGCCCGGGGGAGGCTTTCTTT CASSYPTGPGEAFF
TRBD1 TRBJ1-2 TRBV3-1/TRBV3-2 once TGTGCCAGCCGGGACAGGGGCTATGGCTACACCTTC CASRDRGYGYTF
. TRBJ1-5 TRBV4-3 . TGCGCCAGCAGCCAAGACCTCGGGGGGGCAGGAGATCAGCCCCAGCATTTT CASSQDLGGAGDQPQHF
. TRBJ1-2 TRBV3-1/TRBV3-2 . TGTGCCAGCAGCCAAGATCGCAGGGGCCTTACATTTTACGGCTACACCTTC CASSQDRRGLTFYGYTF
. TRBJ1-2 TRBV4-2 few TGTGCCAGCAGCCAAGATTCGGGGGGCAATGGCTACACCTTC CASSQDSGGNGYTF
. TRBJ1-4 TRBV19 few TGTGCCAGTAGCTCAACCGGGGTGACGGTAGAAAAACTGTTTTTT CASSSTGVTVEKLFF
. TRBJ2-1 TRBV12-3/TRBV12-4 . TGTGCCAGCAGTTTCGAGAGGTTAAGCCCGCTCTTC CASSFERLSPLF
TRBD1 TRBJ1-1 TRBV11-2 . TGTGCCAGCAGCTTAGCGGGACAGGGGGAGGGCTGGAACACTGAAGCTTTCTTT CASSLAGQGEGWNTEAFF